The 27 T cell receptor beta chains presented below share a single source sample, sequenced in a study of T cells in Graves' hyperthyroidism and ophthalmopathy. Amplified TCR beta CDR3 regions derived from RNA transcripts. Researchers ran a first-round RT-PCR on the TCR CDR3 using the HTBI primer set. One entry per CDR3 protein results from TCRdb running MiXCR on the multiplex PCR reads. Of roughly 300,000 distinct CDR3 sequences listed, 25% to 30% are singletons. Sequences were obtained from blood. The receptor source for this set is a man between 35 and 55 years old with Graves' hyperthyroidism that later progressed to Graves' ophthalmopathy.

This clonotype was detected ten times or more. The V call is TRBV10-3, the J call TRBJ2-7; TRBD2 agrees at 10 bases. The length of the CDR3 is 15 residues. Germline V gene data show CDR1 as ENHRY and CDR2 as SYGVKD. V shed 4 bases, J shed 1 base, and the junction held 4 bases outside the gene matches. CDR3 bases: TGTGCCATCAGTGGACTAGCGGGCGTTTCCTACGAGCAGTACTTC. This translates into CAISGLAGVSYEQYF.

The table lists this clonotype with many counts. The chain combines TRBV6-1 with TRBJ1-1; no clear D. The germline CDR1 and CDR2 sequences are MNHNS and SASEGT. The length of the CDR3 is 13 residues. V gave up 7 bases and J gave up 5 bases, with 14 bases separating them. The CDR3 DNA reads TGTGCCAGCAAGGAGCAAGTTTTTACTGAAGCTTTCTTT. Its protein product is CASKEQVFTEAFF.

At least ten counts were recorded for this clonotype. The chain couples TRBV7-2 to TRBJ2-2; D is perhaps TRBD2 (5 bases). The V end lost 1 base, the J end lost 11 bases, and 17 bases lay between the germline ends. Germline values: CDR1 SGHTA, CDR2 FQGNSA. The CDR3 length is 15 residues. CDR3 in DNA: TGTGCCAGCAGCTTAGTAGGTCCGGGAAGTAGTGAGCTGTTTTTT. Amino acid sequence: CASSLVGPGSSELFF.

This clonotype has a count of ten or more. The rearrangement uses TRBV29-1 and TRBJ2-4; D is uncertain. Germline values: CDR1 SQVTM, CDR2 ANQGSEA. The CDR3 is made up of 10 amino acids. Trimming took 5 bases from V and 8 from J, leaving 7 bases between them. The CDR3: CSVSLDIQYF. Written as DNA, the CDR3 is TGCAGCGTTTCGCTGGACATTCAGTACTTC.

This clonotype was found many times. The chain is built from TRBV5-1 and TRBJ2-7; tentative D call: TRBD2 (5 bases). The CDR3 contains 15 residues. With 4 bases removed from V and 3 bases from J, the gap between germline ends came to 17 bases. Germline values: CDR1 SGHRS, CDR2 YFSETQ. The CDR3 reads CASSRNTGSGYEQYF. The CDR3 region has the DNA TGCGCCAGCAGCCGAAATACTGGGAGCGGCTACGAGCAGTACTTC.

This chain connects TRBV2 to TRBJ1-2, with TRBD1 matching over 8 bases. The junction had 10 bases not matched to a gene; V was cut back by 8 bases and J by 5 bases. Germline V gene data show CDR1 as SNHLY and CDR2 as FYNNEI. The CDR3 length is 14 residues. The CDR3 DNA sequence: TGTGCCAGCCTGCCGACAGGGGCACTATATGGCTACACCTTC. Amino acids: CASLPTGALYGYTF.

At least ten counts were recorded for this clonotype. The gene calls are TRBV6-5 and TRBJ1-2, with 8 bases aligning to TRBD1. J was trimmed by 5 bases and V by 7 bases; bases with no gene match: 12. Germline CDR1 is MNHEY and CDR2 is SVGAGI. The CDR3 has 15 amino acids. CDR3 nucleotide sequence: TGTGCCAGCACCAATTATAAGGGACAGGAGTATGGCTACACCTTC. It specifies CASTNYKGQEYGYTF.

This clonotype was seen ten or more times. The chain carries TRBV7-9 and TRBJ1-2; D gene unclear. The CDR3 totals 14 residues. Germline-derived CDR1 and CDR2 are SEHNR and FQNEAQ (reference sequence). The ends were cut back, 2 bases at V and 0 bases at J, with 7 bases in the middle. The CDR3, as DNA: TGTGCCAGCAGCTTAAGTAGGGCTAACTATGGCTACACCTTC. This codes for CASSLSRANYGYTF.

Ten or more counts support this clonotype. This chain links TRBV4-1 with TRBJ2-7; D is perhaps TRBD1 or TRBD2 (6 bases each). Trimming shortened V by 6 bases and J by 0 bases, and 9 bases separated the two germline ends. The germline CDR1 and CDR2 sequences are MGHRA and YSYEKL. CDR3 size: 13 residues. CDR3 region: CASRRDNSYEQYF. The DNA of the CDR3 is TGCGCCAGCAGGCGGGACAACTCCTACGAGCAGTACTTC.

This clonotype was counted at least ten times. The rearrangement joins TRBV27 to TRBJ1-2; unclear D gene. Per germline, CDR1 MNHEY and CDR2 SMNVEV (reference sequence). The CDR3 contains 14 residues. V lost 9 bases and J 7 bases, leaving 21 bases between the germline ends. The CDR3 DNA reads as TGTGCCAGTATGTTGAACCGATATTCTTTTGGCTACACCTTC. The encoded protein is CASMLNRYSFGYTF.

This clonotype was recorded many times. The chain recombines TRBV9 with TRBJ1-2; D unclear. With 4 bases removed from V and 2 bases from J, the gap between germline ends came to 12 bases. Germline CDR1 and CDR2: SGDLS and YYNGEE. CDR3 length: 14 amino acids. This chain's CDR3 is CASSSWVRNYGYTF. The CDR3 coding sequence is TGTGCCAGCAGCTCCTGGGTCAGGAACTATGGCTACACCTTC.

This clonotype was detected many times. The CDR3 spells CSARDQTGQETQYF. The CDR3 DNA sequence: TGCAGTGCTAGAGATCAAACAGGACAAGAGACCCAGTACTTC. The chain carries TRBV20-1 and TRBJ2-5; TRBD1 might be the D (5 bases). Germline lookup yields CDR1 DFQATT and CDR2 SNEGSKA (reference sequence). V was pared by 0 bases and J by 2 bases, with 10 bases between. The CDR3 extends over 14 amino acids.

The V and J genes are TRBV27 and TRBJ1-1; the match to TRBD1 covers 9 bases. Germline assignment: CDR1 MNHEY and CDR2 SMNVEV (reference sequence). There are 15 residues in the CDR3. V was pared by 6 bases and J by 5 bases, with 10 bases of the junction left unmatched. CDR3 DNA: TGTGCCAGCAGCCTCTGGACAGGGGTAGGGACTGAAGCTTTCTTT. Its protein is CASSLWTGVGTEAFF.

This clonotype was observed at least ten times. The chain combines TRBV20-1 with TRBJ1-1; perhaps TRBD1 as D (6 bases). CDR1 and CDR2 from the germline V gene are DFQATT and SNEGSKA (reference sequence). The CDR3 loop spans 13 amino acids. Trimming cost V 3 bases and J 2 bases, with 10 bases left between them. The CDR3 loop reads CSASRQANTEAFF. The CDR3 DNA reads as TGCAGTGCTAGTCGACAGGCAAACACTGAAGCTTTCTTT.

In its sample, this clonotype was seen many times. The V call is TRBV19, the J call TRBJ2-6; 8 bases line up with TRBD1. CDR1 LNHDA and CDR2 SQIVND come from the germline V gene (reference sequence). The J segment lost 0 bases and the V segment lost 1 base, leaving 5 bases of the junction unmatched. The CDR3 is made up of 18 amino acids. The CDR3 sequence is CASSIAGQASSGANVLTF. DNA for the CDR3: TGTGCCAGTAGTATAGCGGGACAGGCAAGCTCTGGGGCCAACGTCCTGACTTTC.

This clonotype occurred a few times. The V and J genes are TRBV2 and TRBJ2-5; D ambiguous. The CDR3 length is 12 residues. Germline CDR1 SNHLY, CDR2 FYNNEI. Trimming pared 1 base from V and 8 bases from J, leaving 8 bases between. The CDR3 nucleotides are TGTGCCAGCAGTGAAGTTGAAACTACCCAGTACTTC. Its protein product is CASSEVETTQYF.

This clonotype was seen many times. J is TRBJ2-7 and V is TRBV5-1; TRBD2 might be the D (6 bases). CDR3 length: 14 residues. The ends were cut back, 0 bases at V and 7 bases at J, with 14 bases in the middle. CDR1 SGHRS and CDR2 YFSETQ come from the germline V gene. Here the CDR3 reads CASSLDWAGKEQYF. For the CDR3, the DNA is TGCGCCAGCAGCTTGGATTGGGCGGGGAAAGAGCAGTACTTC.

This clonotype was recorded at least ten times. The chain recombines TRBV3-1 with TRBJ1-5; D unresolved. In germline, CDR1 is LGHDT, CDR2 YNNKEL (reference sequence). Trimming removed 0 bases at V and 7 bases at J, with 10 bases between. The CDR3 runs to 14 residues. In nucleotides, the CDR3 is TGTGCCAGCAGCCAAGATGTGGGTATCCAGCCCCAGCATTTT. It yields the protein CASSQDVGIQPQHF. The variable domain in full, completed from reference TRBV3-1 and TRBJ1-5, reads DTAVSQTPKYLVTQMGNDKSIKCEQNLGHDTMYWYKQDSKKFLKIMFSYNNKELIINETVPNRFSPKSPDKAHLNLHINSLELGDSAVYFCASSQDVGIQPQHFGDGTRLSIL.

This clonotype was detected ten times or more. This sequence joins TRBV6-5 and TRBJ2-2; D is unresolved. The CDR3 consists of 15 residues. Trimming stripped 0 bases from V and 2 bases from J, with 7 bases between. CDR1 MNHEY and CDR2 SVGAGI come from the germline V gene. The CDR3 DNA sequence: TGTGCCAGCAGTTACTCCTCAGCCAACACCGGGGAGCTGTTTTTT. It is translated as CASSYSSANTGELFF.

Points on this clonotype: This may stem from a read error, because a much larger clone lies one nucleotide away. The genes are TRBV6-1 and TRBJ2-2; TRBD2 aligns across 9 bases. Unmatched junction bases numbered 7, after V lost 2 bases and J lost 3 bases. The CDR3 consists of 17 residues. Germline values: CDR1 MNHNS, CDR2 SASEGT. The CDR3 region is CASSESTSGPDTGELFF. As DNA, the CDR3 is TGTGCCAGCAGTGAATCTACTAGCGGGCCGGACACCGGGGAGCTGTTTTTT.

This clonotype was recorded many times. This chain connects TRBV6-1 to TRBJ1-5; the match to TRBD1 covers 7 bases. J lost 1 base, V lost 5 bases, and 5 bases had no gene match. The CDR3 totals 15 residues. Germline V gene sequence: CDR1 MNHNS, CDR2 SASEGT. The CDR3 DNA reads TGTGCCAGCAGTAAAGAACAGGGGAGCAATCAGCCCCAGCATTTT. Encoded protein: CASSKEQGSNQPQHF.

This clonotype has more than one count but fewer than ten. Here the CDR3 DNA reads TGTGCCAGCAGTTACCGCGACAGGGTCAAGGACGAGCAGTACTTC. It codes for CASSYRDRVKDEQYF. The chain is built from TRBV6-5 and TRBJ2-7, with 7 bases lining up with TRBD1. The germline V gene has CDR1 MNHEY and CDR2 SVGAGI. This CDR3 comprises 15 residues. The ends lost 2 bases at V and 5 bases at J; junction bases unmatched: 9.

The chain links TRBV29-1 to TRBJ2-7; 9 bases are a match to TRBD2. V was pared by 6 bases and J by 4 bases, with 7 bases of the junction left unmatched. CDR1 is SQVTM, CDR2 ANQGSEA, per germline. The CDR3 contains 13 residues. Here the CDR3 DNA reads TGCAGCGTAGGTAGCGGGAGACAGTACGAGCAGTACTTC. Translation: CSVGSGRQYEQYF.

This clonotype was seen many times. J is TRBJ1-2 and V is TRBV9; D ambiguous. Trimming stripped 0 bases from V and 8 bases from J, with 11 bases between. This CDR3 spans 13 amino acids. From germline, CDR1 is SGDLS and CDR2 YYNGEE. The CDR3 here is CASSVGAARGYTF. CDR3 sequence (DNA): TGTGCCAGCAGCGTAGGGGCGGCAAGGGGCTACACCTTC.

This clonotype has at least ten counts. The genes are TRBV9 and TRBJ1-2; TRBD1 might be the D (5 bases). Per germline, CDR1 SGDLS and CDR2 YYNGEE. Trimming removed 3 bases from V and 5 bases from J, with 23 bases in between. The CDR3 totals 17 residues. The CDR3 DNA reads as TGTGCCAGCAGCGGGTTCCCTCTCGCTGACAGATCATATGGCTACACCTTC. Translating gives CASSGFPLADRSYGYTF.

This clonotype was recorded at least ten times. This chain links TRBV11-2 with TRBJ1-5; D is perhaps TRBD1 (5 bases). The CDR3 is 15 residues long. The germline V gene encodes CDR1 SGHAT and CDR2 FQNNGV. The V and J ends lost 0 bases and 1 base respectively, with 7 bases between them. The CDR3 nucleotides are TGTGCCAGCAGCTTAGAGGGGGACAGCAATCAGCCCCAGCATTTT. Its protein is CASSLEGDSNQPQHF. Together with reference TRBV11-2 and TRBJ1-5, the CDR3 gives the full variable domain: EAGVAQSPRYKIIEKRQSVAFWCNPISGHATLYWYQQILGQGPKLLIQFQNNGVVDDSQLPKDRFSAERLKGVDSTLKIQPAKLEDSAVYLCASSLEGDSNQPQHFGDGTRLSIL.

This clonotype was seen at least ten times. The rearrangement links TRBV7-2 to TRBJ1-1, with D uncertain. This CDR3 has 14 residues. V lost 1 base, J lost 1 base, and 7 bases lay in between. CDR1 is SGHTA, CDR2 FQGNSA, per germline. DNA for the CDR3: TGTGCCAGCAGCTTAGGTATTTGGAACACTGAAGCTTTCTTT. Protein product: CASSLGIWNTEAFF. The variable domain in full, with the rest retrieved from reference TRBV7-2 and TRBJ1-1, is GAGVSQSPSNKVTEKGKDVELRCDPISGHTALYWYRQSLGQGLEFLIYFQGNSAPDKSGLPSDRFSAERTGGSVSTLTIQRTQQEDSAVYLCASSLGIWNTEAFFGQGTRLTVV.